The 4 T cell receptor beta chains presented below share a single source sample, sequenced in a study of vaccination effects on CD4 cells after COVID-19. These receptors lack a known antigen. Clones were read by immunoSEQ multiplex PCR, and TCRdb kept only the in-frame ones, dropping some. The sample shows about 45,000 clones, approximately 81% of them seen only once. Sequencing followed a ViraFEST assay step that expanded antigen-specific CD4+ T cells with viral peptide pools. Following an approximately ten-day culture, CD4+ T cells were purified. From March to December 2020, the person had a SARS-CoV-2 infection that was confirmed by PCR. Material: CD4+ T cells from PBMCs cultured with a peptide pool, obtained before COVID-19 vaccination. The source of these receptors is a human donor who had a prior SARS-CoV-2 infection.

This clone has a count of ten or more. The rearrangement uses TRBV3-1 (or the pseudogene TRBV3-2) and TRBJ2-5, with D perhaps matching TRBD2 (6 bases). The germline V and J ends were trimmed by 3 bases and 7 bases, with 12 bases remaining between them. This CDR3 spans 13 amino acids. The germline gives CDR1 LGHDT, CDR2 YNNKEL (reference sequence). In nucleotides, the CDR3 is TGTGCCAGCAGCCAGGAGGGGCTCTTGACCCAGTACTTC. This sequence encodes CASSQEGLLTQYF.

Only a few counts were recorded for this clone. The chain joins TRBV27 to TRBJ2-2, with D possibly being TRBD1 (5 bases). With 4 bases removed from V and 4 bases from J, the gap between germline ends came to 7 bases. The germline V gene encodes CDR1 MNHEY and CDR2 SMNVEV (reference sequence). CDR3 length equals 13 residues. The CDR3 nucleotides read TGTGCCAGCAGTTACAGGATCACCGGGGAGCTGTTTTTT. Translating gives CASSYRITGELFF.

J is TRBJ2-7 and V is TRBV7-8; 7 nucleotides align to TRBD2. Looked up from germline, CDR1 is SGHVS and CDR2 is FQNEAQ. Losses at the gene ends were 5 bases for V and 4 bases for J; bases not matched to a gene: 5. This CDR3 contains 13 residues. The CDR3 here is CASSVTSDYEQYF. The CDR3 DNA reads as TGTGCCAGCAGCGTTACTAGCGATTACGAGCAGTACTTC.

The genes are TRBV19 and TRBJ2-6, with D possibly TRBD2 on 6 matching bases. V was clipped by 5 bases and J by 4 bases, with 9 bases between them. This CDR3 has 14 residues. Germline CDR1 is LNHDA and CDR2 is SQIVND (reference sequence). CDR3 loop: CASSFRGGANVLTF. The CDR3 DNA follows: TGTGCCAGTAGTTTCCGGGGGGGGGCCAACGTCCTGACTTTC.